The TCR beta chain under discussion was sequenced for a study of T cell responses to AZD1222 COVID-19 vaccine. V lost 4 bases, J lost 10 bases, and 16 bases lay in between. In germline, CDR1 is SGHTA, CDR2 FQGNSA. This CDR3 is built from 13 residues. A single count supports this clone. Data came from immunoSEQ multiplex PCR; TCRdb stores just in-frame clones and leaves some out. Among roughly 140,000 clones listed, roughly 90% were seen once. The sequence derives from an adult who received the AZD1222 COVID-19 vaccine. The V gene is TRBV7-2, the J gene TRBJ1-1; D is uncertain. The sequencing here drew on peripheral blood, taken 28 days after the second AZD1222 dose. The CDR3 protein is CASSSYRTIGAFF. Written as DNA, the CDR3 is TGTGCCAGCAGCTCATATCGGACCATCGGAGCTTTCTTT.